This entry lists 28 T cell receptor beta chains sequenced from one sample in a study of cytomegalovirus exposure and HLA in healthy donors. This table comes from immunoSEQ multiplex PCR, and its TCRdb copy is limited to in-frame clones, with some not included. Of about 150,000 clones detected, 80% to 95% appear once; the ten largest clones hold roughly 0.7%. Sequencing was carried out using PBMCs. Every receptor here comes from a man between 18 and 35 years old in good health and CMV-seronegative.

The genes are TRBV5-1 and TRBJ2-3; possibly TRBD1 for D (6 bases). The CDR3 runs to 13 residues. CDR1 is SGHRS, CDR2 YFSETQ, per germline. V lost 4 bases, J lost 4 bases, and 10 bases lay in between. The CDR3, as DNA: TGCGCCAGCAGCAGGGGGACGGCAGATACGCAGTATTTT. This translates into CASSRGTADTQYF.

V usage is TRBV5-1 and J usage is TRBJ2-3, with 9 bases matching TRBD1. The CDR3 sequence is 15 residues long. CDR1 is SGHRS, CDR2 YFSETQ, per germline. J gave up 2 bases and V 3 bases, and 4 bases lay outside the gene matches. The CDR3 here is CASSSGQGITDTQYF. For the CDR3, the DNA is TGCGCCAGCAGCTCCGGACAGGGGATCACAGATACGCAGTATTTT.

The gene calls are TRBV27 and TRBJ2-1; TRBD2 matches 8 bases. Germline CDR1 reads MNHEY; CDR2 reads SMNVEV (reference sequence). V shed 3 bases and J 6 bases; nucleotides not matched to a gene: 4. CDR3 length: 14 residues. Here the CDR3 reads CASSLAGRANEQFF. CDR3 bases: TGTGCCAGCAGTTTGGCCGGGAGGGCCAATGAGCAGTTCTTC.

The CDR3 DNA sequence: TGTGCCTGGAGGCAGGGGGACACTGAAGCTTTCTTT. This sequence encodes CAWRQGDTEAFF. This rearrangement joins TRBV30 to TRBJ1-1; 7 nucleotides agree with TRBD1. This CDR3 is 12 amino acids long. The V and J ends lost 3 bases and 3 bases, in that order; junction bases with no gene match: 1. The germline V gene encodes CDR1 GTSNPN and CDR2 SVGIG (reference sequence). The full variable domain, rest sourced from reference TRBV30 and TRBJ1-1, is SQTIHQWPATLVQPVGSPLSLECTVEGTSNPNLYWYRQAAGRGLQLLFYSVGIGQISSEVPQNLSASRPQDRQFILSSKKLLLSDSGFYLCAWRQGDTEAFFGQGTRLTVV.

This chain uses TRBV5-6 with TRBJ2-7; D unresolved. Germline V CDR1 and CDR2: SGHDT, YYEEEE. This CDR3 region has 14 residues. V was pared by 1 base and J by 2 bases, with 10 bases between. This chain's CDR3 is CASSLMAVPYEQYV. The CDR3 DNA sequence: TGTGCCAGCAGCTTGATGGCGGTTCCCTACGAGCAGTACGTC.

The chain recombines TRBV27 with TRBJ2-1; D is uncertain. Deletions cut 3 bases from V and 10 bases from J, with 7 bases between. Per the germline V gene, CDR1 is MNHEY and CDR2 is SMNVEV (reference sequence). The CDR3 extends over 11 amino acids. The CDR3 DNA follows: TGTGCCAGCAGTTTTCTCCGGGAGCAGTTCTTC. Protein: CASSFLREQFF.

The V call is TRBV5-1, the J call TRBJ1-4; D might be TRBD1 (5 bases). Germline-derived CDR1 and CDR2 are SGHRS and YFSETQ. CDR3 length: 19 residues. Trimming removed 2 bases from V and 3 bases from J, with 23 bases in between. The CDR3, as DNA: TGCGCCAGCAGCTTCACCCCCCGGGGGTCCCCCGTAGCTAATGAAAAACTGTTTTTT. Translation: CASSFTPRGSPVANEKLFF.

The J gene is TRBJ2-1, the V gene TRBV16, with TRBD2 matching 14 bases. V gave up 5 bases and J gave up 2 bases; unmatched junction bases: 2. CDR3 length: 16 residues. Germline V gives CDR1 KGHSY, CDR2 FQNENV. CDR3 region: CASSKTSGRAYNEQFF. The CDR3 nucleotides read TGTGCCAGCAGCAAGACTAGCGGGAGGGCCTACAATGAGCAGTTCTTC.

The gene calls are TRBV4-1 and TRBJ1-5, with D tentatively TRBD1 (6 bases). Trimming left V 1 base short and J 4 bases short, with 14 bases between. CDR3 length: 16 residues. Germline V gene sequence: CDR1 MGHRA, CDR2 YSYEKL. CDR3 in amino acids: CASSQVPGQFNQPQHF. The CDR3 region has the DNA TGCGCCAGCAGCCAAGTGCCTGGACAGTTTAATCAGCCCCAGCATTTT.

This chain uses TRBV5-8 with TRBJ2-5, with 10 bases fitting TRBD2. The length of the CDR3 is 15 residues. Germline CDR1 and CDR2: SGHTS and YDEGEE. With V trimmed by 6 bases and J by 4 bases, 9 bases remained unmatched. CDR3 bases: TGTGCCAGCATCCTTAGCGGGAGGCTTACAGAGACCCAGTACTTC. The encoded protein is CASILSGRLTETQYF.

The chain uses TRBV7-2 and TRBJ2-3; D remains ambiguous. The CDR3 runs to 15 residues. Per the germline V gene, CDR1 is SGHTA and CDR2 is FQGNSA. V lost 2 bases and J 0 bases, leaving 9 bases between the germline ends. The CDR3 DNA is TGTGCCAGCAGCTTATCAAGCCTTAGCACAGATACGCAGTATTTT. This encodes CASSLSSLSTDTQYF.

Here the CDR3 DNA reads TGTGCCAGCAGTCTGTCGACTAGCGGGGGAAACTACGAGCAGTACTTC. It yields the protein CASSLSTSGGNYEQYF. This rearrangement joins TRBV28 to TRBJ2-7; 12 bases line up with TRBD2. In germline, CDR1 is MDHEN, CDR2 SYDVKM. The junction had 8 bases not matched to a gene; V was cut back by 5 bases and J by 3 bases. This CDR3 contains 16 residues.

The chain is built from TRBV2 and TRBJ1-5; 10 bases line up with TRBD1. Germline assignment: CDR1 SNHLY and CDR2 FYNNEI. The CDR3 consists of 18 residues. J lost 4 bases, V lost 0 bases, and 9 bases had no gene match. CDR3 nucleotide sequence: TGTGCCAGCAGTGAAGCCGGGCAGACAGGGGGCAGGAATCAGCCCCAGCATTTT. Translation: CASSEAGQTGGRNQPQHF. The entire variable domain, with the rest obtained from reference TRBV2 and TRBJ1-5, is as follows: EPEVTQTPSHQVTQMGQEVILRCVPISNHLYFYWYRQILGQKVEFLVSFYNNEISEKSEIFDDQFSVERPDGSNFTLKIRSTKLEDSAMYFCASSEAGQTGGRNQPQHFGDGTRLSIL.

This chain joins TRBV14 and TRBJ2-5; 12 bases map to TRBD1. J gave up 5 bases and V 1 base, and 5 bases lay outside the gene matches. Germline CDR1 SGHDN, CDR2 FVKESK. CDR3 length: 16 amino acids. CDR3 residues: CASSQGDRGLGETQYF. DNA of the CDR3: TGTGCCAGCAGCCAAGGGGACAGGGGGCTAGGGGAGACCCAGTACTTC.

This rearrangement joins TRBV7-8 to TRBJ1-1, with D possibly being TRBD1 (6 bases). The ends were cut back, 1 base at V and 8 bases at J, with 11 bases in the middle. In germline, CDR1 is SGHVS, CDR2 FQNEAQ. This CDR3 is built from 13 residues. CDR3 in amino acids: CASSLVGQGEAFF. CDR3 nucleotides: TGTGCCAGCAGCTTAGTAGGCCAGGGGGAAGCTTTCTTT.

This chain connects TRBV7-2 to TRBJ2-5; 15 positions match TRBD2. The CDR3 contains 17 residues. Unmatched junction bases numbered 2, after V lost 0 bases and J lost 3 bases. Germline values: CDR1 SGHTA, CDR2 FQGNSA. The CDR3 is CASSLAGTSGGKETQYF. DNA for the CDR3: TGTGCCAGCAGCTTAGCCGGGACTAGCGGGGGGAAAGAGACCCAGTACTTC.

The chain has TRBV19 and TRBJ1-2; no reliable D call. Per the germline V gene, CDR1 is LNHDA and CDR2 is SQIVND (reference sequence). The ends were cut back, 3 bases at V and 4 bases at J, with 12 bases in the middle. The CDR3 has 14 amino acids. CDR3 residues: CASSILGGLYGYTF. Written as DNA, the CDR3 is TGTGCCAGTAGTATCCTAGGTGGACTCTATGGCTACACCTTC.

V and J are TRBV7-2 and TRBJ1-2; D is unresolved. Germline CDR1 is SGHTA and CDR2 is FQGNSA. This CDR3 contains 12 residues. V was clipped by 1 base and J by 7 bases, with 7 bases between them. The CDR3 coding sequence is TGTGCCAGCAGCTTAGTATGGAGTGGCTACACCTTC. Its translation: CASSLVWSGYTF.

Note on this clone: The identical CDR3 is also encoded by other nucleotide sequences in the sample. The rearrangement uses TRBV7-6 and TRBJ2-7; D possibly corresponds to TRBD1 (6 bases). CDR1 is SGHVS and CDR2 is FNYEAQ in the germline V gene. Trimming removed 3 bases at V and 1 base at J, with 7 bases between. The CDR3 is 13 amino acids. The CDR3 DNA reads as TGTGCCAGCAGCTTGGACAGTTCCTACGAGCAGTACTTC. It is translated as CASSLDSSYEQYF.

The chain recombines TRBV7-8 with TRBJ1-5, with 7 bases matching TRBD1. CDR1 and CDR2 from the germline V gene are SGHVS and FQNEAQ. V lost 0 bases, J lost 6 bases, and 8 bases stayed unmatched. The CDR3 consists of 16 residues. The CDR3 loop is CASSLARDSGIQPQHF. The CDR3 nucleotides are TGTGCCAGCAGCTTAGCGCGGGACAGTGGGATTCAGCCCCAGCATTTT.

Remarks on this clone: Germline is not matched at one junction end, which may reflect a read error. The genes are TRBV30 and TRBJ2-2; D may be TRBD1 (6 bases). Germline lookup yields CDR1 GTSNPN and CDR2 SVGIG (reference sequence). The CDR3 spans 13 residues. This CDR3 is CAWSVWGPGELVF. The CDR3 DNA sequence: TGTGCCTGGAGTGTATGGGGGCCCGGGGAGCTGGTTTTT.

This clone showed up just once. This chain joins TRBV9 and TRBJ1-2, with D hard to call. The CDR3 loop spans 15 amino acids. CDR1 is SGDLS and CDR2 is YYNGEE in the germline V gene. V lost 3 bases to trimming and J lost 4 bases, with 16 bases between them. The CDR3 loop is CASSEEGRSLYGYTF. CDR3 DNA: TGTGCCAGCAGCGAGGAGGGAAGGTCCCTCTATGGCTACACCTTC.

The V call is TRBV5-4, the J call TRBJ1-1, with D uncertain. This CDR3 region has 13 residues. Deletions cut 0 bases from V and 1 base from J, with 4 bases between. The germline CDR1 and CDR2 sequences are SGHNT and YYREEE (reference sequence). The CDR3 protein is CASSLDRNTEAFF. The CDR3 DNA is TGTGCCAGCAGCTTGGATCGGAACACTGAAGCTTTCTTT. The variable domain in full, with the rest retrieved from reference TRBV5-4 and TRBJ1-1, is ETGVTQSPTHLIKTRGQQVTLRCSSQSGHNTVSWYQQALGQGPQFIFQYYREEENGRGNFPPRFSGLQFPNYSSELNVNALELDDSALYLCASSLDRNTEAFFGQGTRLTVV.

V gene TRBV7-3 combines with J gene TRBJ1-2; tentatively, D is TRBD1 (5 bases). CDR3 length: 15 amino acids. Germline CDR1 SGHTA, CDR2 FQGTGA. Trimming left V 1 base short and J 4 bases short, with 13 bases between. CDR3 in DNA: TGTGCCAGCAGCTTAAGGGACTACCGGGCCTATGGCTACACCTTC. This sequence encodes CASSLRDYRAYGYTF.

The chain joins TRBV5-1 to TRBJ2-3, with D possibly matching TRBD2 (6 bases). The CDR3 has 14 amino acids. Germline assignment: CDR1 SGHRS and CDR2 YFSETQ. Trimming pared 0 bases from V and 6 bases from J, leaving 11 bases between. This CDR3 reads CASSLGLASDTQYF. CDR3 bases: TGCGCCAGCAGCTTGGGGCTAGCGTCCGATACGCAGTATTTT.

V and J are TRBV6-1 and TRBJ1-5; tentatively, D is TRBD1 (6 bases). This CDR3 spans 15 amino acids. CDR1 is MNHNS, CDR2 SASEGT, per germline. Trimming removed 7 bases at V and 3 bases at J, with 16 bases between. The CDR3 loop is CASIRGARINQPQHF. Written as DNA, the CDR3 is TGTGCCAGCATCAGGGGTGCCAGGATCAATCAGCCCCAGCATTTT.

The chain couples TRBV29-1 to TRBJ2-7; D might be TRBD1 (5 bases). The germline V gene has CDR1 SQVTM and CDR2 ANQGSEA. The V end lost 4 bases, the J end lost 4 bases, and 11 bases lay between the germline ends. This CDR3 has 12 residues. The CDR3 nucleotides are TGCAGCGTTGGGTGGGGCACTTACGAGCAGTACTTC. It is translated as CSVGWGTYEQYF.

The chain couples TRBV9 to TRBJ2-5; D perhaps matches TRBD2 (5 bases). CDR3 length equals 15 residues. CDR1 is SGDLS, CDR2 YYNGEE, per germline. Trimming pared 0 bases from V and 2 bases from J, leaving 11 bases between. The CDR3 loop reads CASSVGSSLQETQYF. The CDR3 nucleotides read TGTGCCAGCAGCGTAGGATCTAGCTTACAAGAGACCCAGTACTTC.